The rows below give T cell receptor beta chains drawn from one sample of a study of cytomegalovirus exposure and HLA in healthy donors. Here immunoSEQ multiplex PCR was the method, and the copy in TCRdb shows in-frame clones only, minus some. The sample comprises 170,000 or so clones, approximately 80% of which are singletons, and approximately 0.47% rests with the top ten. The source material was PBMCs. All receptors derive from a woman aged 45 to 65 in good health and CMV-seronegative. The conserved cysteine and the conserved F or W are not part of the CDR3 here. Each record gives: V gene, J gene, CDR3 protein.

TRBV23-1	TRBJ2-3	ASSQPGKWLAPLPLTQY
TRBV10-3	TRBJ2-1	AISQGRTYNEQF
TRBV11-3	TRBJ2-1	ASSPGSYNEQF
TRBV7-2	TRBJ2-1	ASSLDVADNEQF
TRBV15	TRBJ1-2	ATSRDRQGYDGYT
TRBV10-3	TRBJ1-1	AISAPDTEAF
TRBV9	TRBJ2-7	ASSVSAGGHSYEQY
TRBV10-2	TRBJ1-5	ASSEMMGGGGNQPQH
TRBV15	TRBJ1-2	ATSSPFNGNGYT
TRBV4-2	TRBJ2-1	ASSQYRTGGDEQF
TRBV6-1	TRBJ2-7	ASSADRAPHEQY
TRBV6-1	TRBJ2-1	ASSLDIMSVNEQF
TRBV5-8	TRBJ1-3	ASSLASSGNTIY
TRBV6-6	TRBJ1-1	ASSFTGGDTEAF
TRBV19	TRBJ2-1	ASSIDSFGGRNEQF
TRBV5-4	TRBJ2-7	ASSDRDRSSYEQY
TRBV5-1	TRBJ1-6	ASSLALQGERNSPLH
TRBV11-2	TRBJ1-1	ASSPFGRGNTEAF
TRBV5-4	TRBJ2-7	ASSAQGPYEQY
TRBV7-9	TRBJ2-1	ASSLSSGSYNEQF
TRBV7-2	TRBJ2-1	ASSRVGTGGRQQF
TRBV28	TRBJ1-2	ASRRTGPNYGYT
TRBV28	TRBJ2-5	ASSLVLAGGQETQY
TRBV5-1	TRBJ2-7	ASSLAGTGGYEQY
TRBV28	TRBJ2-4	ASSPSFAGGFVAKNIQY
TRBV27	TRBJ2-3	ASSREAWDRGQGTQY
TRBV7-2	TRBJ2-1	ASSSPREPRKQF
TRBV28	TRBJ1-4	ASRLQGWVEKLF
TRBV5-1	TRBJ1-1	ASSPGGEINTEAF
TRBV19	TRBJ1-5	ASSISGMNQPQH
TRBV6-5	TRBJ2-7	ASSQLPGEQY
TRBV19	TRBJ1-4	ASRTPGQGNEKLF
TRBV10-2	TRBJ2-3	ASREGLADTQY
TRBV5-6	TRBJ2-5	ASSLGFRGNQETQY
TRBV28	TRBJ1-3	ASNRHSGNTIY
TRBV5-1	TRBJ2-5	ASSTGRIRAQY
TRBV19	TRBJ2-7	ASSIRDNYEQY
TRBV7-2	TRBJ2-3	ASSFGQADTQY
TRBV5-4	TRBJ2-1	ASSPLREHHNEQF
TRBV5-4	TRBJ1-1	ASSLAVKGAEGTEAF